The 19 T cell receptor beta chains reported below all come from one sample, sequenced in a study of T cell responses to AZD1222 COVID-19 vaccine (dated by TCRdb to the early 2020s). Preparation of the library involved the immunoSEQ multiplex PCR assay. What TCRdb holds here is the immuneACCESS table cut down to in-frame rearrangements. Part of the clones is not present; checked against another copy, under half of the missing clones reflect an unresolved V gene, and the others are unexplained. The sample table contains tens of thousands of clones; only one count was recorded for 70% to 90% of them. Roughly 15% of the sample belongs to the ten largest clones. The meaning of the sample's time point label: baseline before first vaccination. This sample comprised peripheral blood, obtained on day 0 of AZD1222 vaccination. The receptors shown here come from an adult in good health.

This clone was observed a few times. The chain employs TRBV6-5 and TRBJ2-3; 12 positions match TRBD2. V lost 10 bases to trimming and J lost 5 bases; unmatched junction nucleotides: 7. This CDR3 comprises 14 residues. Germline V lookup: CDR1 MNHEY, CDR2 SVGAGI. The CDR3 loop reads CATQGLAGLDTQYF. DNA of the CDR3: TGTGCCACTCAAGGACTAGCGGGGTTAGATACGCAGTATTTT.

This clone was detected only a few times. The chain is built from TRBV7-2 and TRBJ2-2; no firm D call. The CDR3 has 15 residues. Germline values: CDR1 SGHTA, CDR2 FQGNSA. V was trimmed by 3 bases and J by 0 bases, leaving 8 bases between them. Written as DNA, the CDR3 is TGTGCCAGCAGCTTGCAGAGGCCGAACACCGGGGAGCTGTTTTTT. It encodes CASSLQRPNTGELFF. Together with reference TRBV7-2 and TRBJ2-2, the CDR3 gives the full variable domain: GAGVSQSPSNKVTEKGKDVELRCDPISGHTALYWYRQSLGQGLEFLIYFQGNSAPDKSGLPSDRFSAERTGGSVSTLTIQRTQQEDSAVYLCASSLQRPNTGELFFGEGSRLTVL.

This sequence joins TRBV5-5 and TRBJ1-5; a possible D gene is TRBD1 (5 bases). The CDR3 has 16 residues. In germline, CDR1 is SGHKS, CDR2 YYEKEE (reference sequence). The V gene lost 2 bases and the J gene lost 7 bases, with 19 bases spanning the gap. The CDR3: CASSLSEGSARQPQHF. CDR3 DNA: TGTGCCAGCAGCTTAAGCGAGGGGTCCGCAAGGCAGCCCCAGCATTTT.

This clone has more than one count but fewer than ten. The genes are TRBV6-1 and TRBJ1-3; a possible D gene is TRBD1 (5 bases). The V and J ends lost 0 bases and 4 bases respectively, with 16 bases between them. CDR1 is MNHNS, CDR2 SASEGT, per germline. The CDR3 is made up of 17 amino acids. CDR3 sequence: CASSEALFGPGGNTIYF. In DNA form, the CDR3 reads TGTGCCAGCAGTGAAGCGCTGTTTGGCCCAGGGGGAAACACCATATATTTT.

The chain is built from TRBV18 and TRBJ1-2; D is unclear. Germline V gene lookup returns CDR1 KGHSH and CDR2 LQKENI. The ends were cut back, 0 bases at V and 0 bases at J, with 14 bases in the middle. The CDR3 is 17 amino acids. Here the CDR3 DNA reads TGTGCCAGCTCACCACCGCTCGTTTTAGGAACTAACTATGGCTACACCTTC. This sequence encodes CASSPPLVLGTNYGYTF.

This chain joins TRBV6-5 and TRBJ1-1; no firm D call. The CDR3 contains 13 residues. V was pared by 5 bases and J by 1 base, with 8 bases between. The germline V gene encodes CDR1 MNHEY and CDR2 SVGAGI. CDR3 region: CASSRSANTEAFF. The CDR3 bases are TGTGCCAGCAGTCGCTCGGCGAACACTGAAGCTTTCTTT.

The rearrangement uses TRBV18 and TRBJ1-2, with D possibly being TRBD1 (5 bases). Trimming took 3 bases from V and 4 from J, leaving 12 bases between them. This CDR3 has 14 residues. The V gene's germline CDR1 is KGHSH and CDR2 LQKENI. The CDR3 bases are TGTGCCAGCTCACCGGTCCAGGGTGCCTATGGCTACACCTTC. Translating gives CASSPVQGAYGYTF.

This clone was found a few times. CDR3 amino acids: CASAGLAGENEQFF. The CDR3 DNA follows: TGTGCCAGCGCGGGACTAGCGGGGGAGAATGAGCAGTTCTTC. The rearrangement joins TRBV18 to TRBJ2-1, with 14 bases lining up with TRBD2. CDR1 KGHSH and CDR2 LQKENI come from the germline V gene. The CDR3 is 14 residues long. With V trimmed by 8 bases and J by 7 bases, 4 bases remained unmatched.

The chain has TRBV12-3 or TRBV12-4 and TRBJ2-7, with D possibly being TRBD1 or TRBD2 (5 bases each). CDR3 length equals 13 residues. V dropped 6 bases and J dropped 2 bases, with 11 bases sitting between them. CDR3 DNA: TGTGCCAGCAGGGAAGGGGACGCCTACGAGCAGTACTTC. Its protein is CASREGDAYEQYF.

Here the CDR3 DNA reads TGTGCCAGTAACGACGGAGGCTCTGGAAACACCATATATTTT. Protein product: CASNDGGSGNTIYF. The rearrangement uses TRBV19 and TRBJ1-3; D uncertain. This CDR3 has 14 residues. Trimming shortened V by 7 bases and J by 0 bases, and 10 bases separated the two germline ends. The germline gives CDR1 LNHDA, CDR2 SQIVND (reference sequence). Full variable domain (rest looked up from reference TRBV19 and TRBJ1-3): DGGITQSPKYLFRKEGQNVTLSCEQNLNHDAMYWYRQDPGQGLRLIYYSQIVNDFQKGDIAEGYSVSREKKESFPLTVTSAQKNPTAFYLCASNDGGSGNTIYFGEGSWLTVV.

V usage is TRBV11-3 and J usage is TRBJ2-2, with 8 bases identical to TRBD1. Unmatched junction bases numbered 0, after V lost 1 base and J lost 5 bases. The CDR3 length is 14 residues. CDR1 and CDR2 from the germline V gene are SGHNT and YENEEA. CDR3 bases: TGTGCCAGCAGCTTAGGGACAGGGACCGGGGAGCTGTTTTTT. Protein: CASSLGTGTGELFF.

The chain carries TRBV7-9 and TRBJ2-3, with D unclear. Trimming stripped 2 bases from V and 2 bases from J, with 11 bases between. This CDR3 has 15 residues. Germline V gives CDR1 SEHNR, CDR2 FQNEAQ (reference sequence). This CDR3 is CASSLKGQLTDTQYF. In DNA form, the CDR3 reads TGTGCCAGCAGCTTAAAAGGGCAACTCACAGATACGCAGTATTTT.

The chain links TRBV5-4 to TRBJ1-6; 10 nucleotides line up with TRBD1. Germline CDR1 and CDR2: SGHNT and YYREEE (reference sequence). The CDR3 length is 15 residues. Losses at the gene ends were 3 bases for V and 9 bases for J; bases not matched to a gene: 6. CDR3 region: CASSWDRGRSSPLHF. In DNA form, the CDR3 reads TGTGCCAGCAGCTGGGACAGGGGCAGGTCTTCACCCCTCCACTTT.

The chain carries TRBV19 and TRBJ1-5, with 7 bases matching TRBD1. Germline trimming cut 4 bases from V and 6 bases from J; bases unmatched to any gene: 9. Germline CDR1 is LNHDA and CDR2 is SQIVND (reference sequence). The CDR3 consists of 15 residues. The CDR3 sequence is CASSRTGLKGQPQHF. The CDR3 DNA is TGTGCCAGTAGTAGGACAGGTCTAAAAGGTCAGCCCCAGCATTTT.

V and J are TRBV7-9 and TRBJ2-3, with 10 bases identical to TRBD2. Trimming removed 4 bases from V and 3 bases from J; junction bases left unmatched: 4. The CDR3 sequence is 15 residues long. From germline, CDR1 is SEHNR and CDR2 FQNEAQ (reference sequence). In DNA form, the CDR3 reads TGTGCCAGCAGCTCCCGGACTAGCGGTACAGATACGCAGTATTTT. It yields the protein CASSSRTSGTDTQYF.

V usage is TRBV6-6 and J usage is TRBJ1-2; D remains ambiguous. Trimming removed 5 bases from V and 6 bases from J, with 22 bases in between. This CDR3 has 16 residues. Germline loops: CDR1 MNHNY, CDR2 SVGAGI (reference sequence). The CDR3 spells CASSLIATRASDGYTF. CDR3 DNA sequence: TGTGCCAGCAGTCTTATCGCGACAAGGGCTTCCGATGGCTACACCTTC.

The V call is TRBV29-1, the J call TRBJ1-5, with D maybe TRBD1 (5 bases). This CDR3 is 13 amino acids long. CDR1 and CDR2 from the germline V gene are SQVTM and ANQGSEA. Trimming took off 2 bases at V and 6 bases at J, with 11 bases between the two ends. The CDR3 DNA reads TGCAGCGTTGAATTACAGGTTGGTCAGCCCCAGCATTTT. Its protein product is CSVELQVGQPQHF.

The chain has TRBV30 and TRBJ1-3, with TRBD1 matching over 10 bases. The CDR3 consists of 15 residues. With V trimmed by 1 base and J by 2 bases, 2 bases remained unmatched. The germline V gene encodes CDR1 GTSNPN and CDR2 SVGIG (reference sequence). The CDR3 coding sequence is TGTGCCTGGAGTGCCGGGACAGGGGCTGGAAACACCATATATTTT. Its translation: CAWSAGTGAGNTIYF.

The chain has TRBV29-1 and TRBJ1-1, with D unresolved. CDR1 SQVTM and CDR2 ANQGSEA come from the germline V gene. This CDR3 comprises 12 residues. The CDR3 here is CQCQMMNTEAFF. The CDR3 DNA sequence: TGCCAGTGCCAGATGATGAACACTGAAGCTTTCTTT.